This TCR beta chain was sequenced in a study of response to subunit inactivated influenza vaccine (dated by TCRdb to between 2017 and 2018). Background for the entire study: Deep quantitative T cell receptor repertoire profiling was used in the study to track responses to a trivalent subunit inactivated influenza vaccine. Overall results and qualifications from the work: The authors proposed that each seasonal influenza vaccination may bring in only a limited number of new T cells.

V loses 1 base of germline sequence and J loses 4 bases, and the interval between the two ends is 14 bases. The CDR3 holds 15 amino acids from the cysteine to the phenylalanine. The entry retains the CDR3 DNA only, 45 bases that are in frame from base 1. The germline V gene yields SQVTM for CDR1 and ANQGSEA for CDR2. The receptor library was made with RT-PCR. Sequencing was performed on an Illumina HiSeq 2500. TCRdb reprocessed the public reads (quality trimming at Q25 with fastp, clone calling with MiXCR) and kept in-frame beta chains. A single entry per CDR3 protein holds the most common genes and DNA from its merged rows. The table for this sample lists approximately 520,000 distinct CDR3 sequences; about 25% of them were counted only once. The ten largest clones take up 1.9% of the sample. For this clonotype: The antigen it recognizes is unknown. No base quality information exists; no much larger clone differs at one position.

Sample: CD4+ T cells sorted from PBMCs, taken less than 6 days after vaccination. The clonotype was recovered from a man aged 50-60 years who received an inactivated influenza vaccine. Donor details come from another sample of the same person, matched by shared clones. The receptor chain draws on TRBV29-1 and TRBJ2-1, with TRBD1 perhaps the D gene, on 6 matching bases. The nucleotide sequence reads TGCAGCGTTGAAGTTTTACAGGGCCTGTACAATGAGCAGTTCTTC. This translates into CSVEVLQGLYNEQFF.